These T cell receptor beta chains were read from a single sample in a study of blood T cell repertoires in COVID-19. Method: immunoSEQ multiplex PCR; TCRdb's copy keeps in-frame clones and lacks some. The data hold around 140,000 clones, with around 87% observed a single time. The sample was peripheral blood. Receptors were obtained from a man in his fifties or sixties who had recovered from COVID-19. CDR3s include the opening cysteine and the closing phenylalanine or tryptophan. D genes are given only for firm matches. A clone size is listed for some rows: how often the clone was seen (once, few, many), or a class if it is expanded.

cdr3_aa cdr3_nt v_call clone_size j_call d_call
CASSQEVAVNYGYTF TGCGCCAGCAGCCAAGAAGTGGCGGTAAACTATGGCTACACCTTC TRBV4-3 - TRBJ1-2 -
CAWRGGVGNSPLHF TGTGCCTGGAGGGGAGGGGTAGGCAATTCACCCCTCCACTTT TRBV30 - TRBJ1-6 -
CASKKDRGENYGYTF TGTGCCAGCAAGAAGGACAGGGGGGAGAACTATGGCTACACCTTC TRBV5-4 - TRBJ1-2 TRBD1
CASSLRWDNLQETQYF TGTGCCAGCAGTTTAAGGTGGGACAACCTCCAAGAGACCCAGTACTTC TRBV27 - TRBJ2-5 -
CASSLVEASTYEQYF TGCGCCAGCAGCTTGGTAGAGGCCTCCACCTACGAGCAGTACTTC TRBV5-1 - TRBJ2-7 -
CASSGTGAGSPLHF TGTGCCAGTAGTGGGACAGGGGCAGGATCACCCCTCCACTTT TRBV19 - TRBJ1-6 TRBD1
CASSPYRESGELFF TGTGCCAGCAGTCCTTACAGGGAGAGCGGGGAGCTGTTTTTT TRBV27 - TRBJ2-2 -
CATSRTGGLQVEQFF TGTGCCACCAGCCGGACAGGGGGGTTGCAGGTTGAGCAGTTCTTC TRBV15 once TRBJ2-1 TRBD1
CASSTPGLGRSGSYNEQFF TGTGCCAGTAGTACTCCGGGACTAGGCCGTAGTGGCTCCTACAATGAGCAGTTCTTC TRBV19 few TRBJ2-1 TRBD2
CASSQRQGEENAFF TGTGCCAGCAGCCAAAGACAGGGAGAGGAAAATGCTTTCTTT TRBV4-2 - TRBJ1-1 TRBD1
CASSPDGQYNQPQHF TGCGCCAGCAGCCCGGACGGACAGTACAATCAGCCCCAGCATTTT TRBV5-1 - TRBJ1-5 -
CASSHRDRAVGNTIYF TGTGCCAGCAGCCACCGGGACAGGGCGGTGGGAAACACCATATATTTT TRBV3-1/TRBV3-2 - TRBJ1-3 TRBD1
CATSRDPTSGTDTQYF TGTGCCACCAGCAGAGATCCTACTAGCGGCACAGATACGCAGTATTTT TRBV15 - TRBJ2-3 TRBD2
CASSQGHFSQGNYGYTF TGTGCCAGCAGCCAGGGACACTTTTCGCAGGGGAACTATGGCTACACCTTC TRBV2 - TRBJ1-2 -
CASSLGAGNGEQFF TGTGCCAGCAGCTTAGGTGCGGGGAACGGTGAGCAGTTCTTC TRBV7-8 - TRBJ2-1 -
CASSDPLYGYTF TGTGCCAGCAGTGACCCCCTCTATGGCTACACCTTC TRBV25-1 - TRBJ1-2 -
CASSVVDVRIPDQPQHF TGTGCCAGCAGCGTCGTCGATGTTCGTATACCGGATCAGCCCCAGCATTTT TRBV9 - TRBJ1-5 -